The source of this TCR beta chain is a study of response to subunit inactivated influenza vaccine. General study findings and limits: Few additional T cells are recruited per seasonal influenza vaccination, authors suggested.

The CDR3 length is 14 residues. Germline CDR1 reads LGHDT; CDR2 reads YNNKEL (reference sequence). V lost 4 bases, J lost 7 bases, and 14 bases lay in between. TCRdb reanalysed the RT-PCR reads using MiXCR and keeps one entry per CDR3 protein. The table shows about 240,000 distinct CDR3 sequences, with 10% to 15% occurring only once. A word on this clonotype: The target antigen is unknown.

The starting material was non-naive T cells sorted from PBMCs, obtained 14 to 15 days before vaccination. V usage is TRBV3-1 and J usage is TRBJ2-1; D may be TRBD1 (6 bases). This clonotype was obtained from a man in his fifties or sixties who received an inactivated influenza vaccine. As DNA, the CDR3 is TGTGCCAGCAGCCCCTTTGAGGGGGATAATGAGCAGTTCTTC. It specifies CASSPFEGDNEQFF.